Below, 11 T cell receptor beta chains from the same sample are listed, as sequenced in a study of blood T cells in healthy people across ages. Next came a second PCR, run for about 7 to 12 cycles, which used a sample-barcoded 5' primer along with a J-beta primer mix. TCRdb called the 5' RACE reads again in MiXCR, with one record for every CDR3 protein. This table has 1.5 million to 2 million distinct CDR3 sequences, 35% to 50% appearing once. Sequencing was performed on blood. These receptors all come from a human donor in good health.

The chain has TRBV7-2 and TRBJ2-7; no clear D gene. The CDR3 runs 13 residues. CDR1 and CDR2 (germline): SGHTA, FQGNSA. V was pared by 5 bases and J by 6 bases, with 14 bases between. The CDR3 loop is CASSRGRDREQYF. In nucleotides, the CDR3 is TGTGCCAGCAGCCGAGGAAGGGATCGCGAGCAGTACTTC.

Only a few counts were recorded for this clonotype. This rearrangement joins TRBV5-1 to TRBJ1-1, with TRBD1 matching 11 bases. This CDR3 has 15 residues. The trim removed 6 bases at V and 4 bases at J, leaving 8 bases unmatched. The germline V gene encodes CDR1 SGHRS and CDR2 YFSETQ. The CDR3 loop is CASTDGQGATTEAFF. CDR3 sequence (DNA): TGCGCCAGCACTGATGGACAGGGGGCGACCACTGAAGCTTTCTTT.

CDR3 bases: TGTGCCAGCAGTTTAGGTGCCCACACTGAAGCTTTCTTT. Translating gives CASSLGAHTEAFF. The chain couples TRBV12-3 or TRBV12-4 to TRBJ1-1; the D is unclear. Trimming stripped 1 base from V and 3 bases from J, with 6 bases between. CDR3 size: 13 residues.

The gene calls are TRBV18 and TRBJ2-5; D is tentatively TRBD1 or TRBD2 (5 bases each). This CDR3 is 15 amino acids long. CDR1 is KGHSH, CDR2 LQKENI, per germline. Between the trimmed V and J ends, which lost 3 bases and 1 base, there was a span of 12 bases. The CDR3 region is CASSPRDGSQETQYF. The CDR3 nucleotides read TGTGCCAGCTCACCCAGGGACGGAAGCCAAGAGACCCAGTACTTC.

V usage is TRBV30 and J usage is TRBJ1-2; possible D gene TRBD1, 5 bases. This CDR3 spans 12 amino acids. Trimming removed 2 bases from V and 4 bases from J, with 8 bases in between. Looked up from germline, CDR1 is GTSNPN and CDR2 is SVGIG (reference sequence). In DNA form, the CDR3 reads TGTGCCTGGAGTCGGACAAGCTATGGCTACACCTTC. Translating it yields CAWSRTSYGYTF.

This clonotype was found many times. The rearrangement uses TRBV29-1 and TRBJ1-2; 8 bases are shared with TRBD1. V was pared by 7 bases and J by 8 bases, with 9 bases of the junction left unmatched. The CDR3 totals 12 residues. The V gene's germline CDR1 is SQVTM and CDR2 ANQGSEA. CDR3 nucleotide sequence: TGCAGCGCCGGACAGGGCTTAATAGGCTACACCTTC. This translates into CSAGQGLIGYTF.

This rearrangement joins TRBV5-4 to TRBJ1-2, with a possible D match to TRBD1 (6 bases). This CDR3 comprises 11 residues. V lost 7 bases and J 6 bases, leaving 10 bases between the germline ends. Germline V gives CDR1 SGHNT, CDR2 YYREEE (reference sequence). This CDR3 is CASARGDGYTF. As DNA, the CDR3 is TGTGCCAGCGCCAGGGGAGATGGCTACACCTTC.

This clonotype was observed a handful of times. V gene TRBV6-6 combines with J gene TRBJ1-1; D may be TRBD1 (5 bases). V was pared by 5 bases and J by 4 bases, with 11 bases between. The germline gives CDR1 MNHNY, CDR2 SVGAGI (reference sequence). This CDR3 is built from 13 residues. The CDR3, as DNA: TGTGCCAGCAGTATAGGGGCGAGCACTGAAGCTTTCTTT. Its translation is CASSIGASTEAFF.

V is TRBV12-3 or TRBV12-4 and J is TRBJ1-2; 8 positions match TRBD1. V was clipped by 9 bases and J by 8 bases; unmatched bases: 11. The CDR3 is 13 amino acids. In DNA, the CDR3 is TGTGCCAGTCGAAACCAGGGGGCGCCCGGCTACACCTTC. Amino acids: CASRNQGAPGYTF.

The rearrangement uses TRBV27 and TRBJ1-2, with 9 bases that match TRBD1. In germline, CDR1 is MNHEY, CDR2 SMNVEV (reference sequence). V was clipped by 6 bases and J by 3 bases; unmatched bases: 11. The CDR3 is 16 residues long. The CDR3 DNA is TGTGCCAGCAGCGGACCTACAGGGGGCATCGACTATGGCTACACCTTC. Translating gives CASSGPTGGIDYGYTF.

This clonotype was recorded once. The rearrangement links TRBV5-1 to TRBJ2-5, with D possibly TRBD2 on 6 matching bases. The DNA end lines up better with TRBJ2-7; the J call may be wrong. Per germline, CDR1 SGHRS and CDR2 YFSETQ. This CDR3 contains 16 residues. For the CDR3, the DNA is TGCGCCAGCAGCGCGGCCACACGGGCTGGGGGGTACGAGCAGTACTTC. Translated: CASSAATRAGGYEQYF.